This TCR beta chain was profiled in a study of blood T cell repertoires in COVID-19. Study background: Whether acute or convalescent, the COVID-19 samples came from the United States, Italy and Spain. The cDNA or gDNA used as material had been derived from T cells, B-cell-depleted T cells, or PBMCs.

CDR1 and CDR2 (germline): SGHRS, YFSETQ. V was clipped by 1 base and J by 7 bases, with 17 bases between them. The length of the CDR3 is 15 residues. TCRdb's copy holds only in-frame clones and misses some; the assay was immunoSEQ multiplex PCR. In the table there are about 410,000 clones, about nine tenths of which are singletons. The sequence derives from a woman in her 30s with active or convalescent COVID-19. The chain couples TRBV5-1 to TRBJ1-1; no clear D gene. The sample taken for sequencing was peripheral blood. Here the CDR3 DNA reads TGCGCCAGCAGCTTGAGGTTGGGTCAGACTGATGAAGCTTTCTTT. Protein: CASSLRLGQTDEAFF.